Presented here are 7 T cell receptor beta chains from one specimen sequenced in a study of T cell responses to AZD1222 COVID-19 vaccine. This table comes from immunoSEQ multiplex PCR, and its TCRdb copy is limited to in-frame clones, with some not included. This repertoire includes about 140,000 clones. The sample was peripheral blood. Source of these receptors: an adult in good health.

The chain is built from TRBV10-3 and TRBJ2-7; 10 bases agree with TRBD1. In germline, CDR1 is ENHRY, CDR2 SYGVKD. The junction had 10 bases not matched to a gene; V was cut back by 3 bases and J by 5 bases. CDR3 size: 16 residues. The CDR3 here is CAISDPRGQGEHEQYF. In nucleotides, the CDR3 is TGTGCCATCAGTGACCCTAGAGGACAGGGGGAACACGAGCAGTACTTC.

This CDR3 is CASSPNSGLSGHNEQFF. In DNA, the CDR3 is TGTGCCAGCTCACCTAACAGCGGACTCTCTGGCCACAATGAGCAGTTCTTC. This chain links TRBV18 with TRBJ2-1, with D perhaps TRBD2 (5 bases). V lost 3 bases to trimming and J lost 5 bases, with 20 bases between them. Germline CDR1 is KGHSH and CDR2 is LQKENI. The CDR3 extends over 17 amino acids.

The chain couples TRBV29-1 to TRBJ2-3; no clear D. The CDR3 runs to 14 residues. Germline V gene data show CDR1 as SQVTM and CDR2 as ANQGSEA. Trimming pared 3 bases from V and 1 base from J, leaving 11 bases between. The CDR3 nucleotides read TGCAGCGTTGAGTGGCCCTCTGGCACAGATACGCAGTATTTT. Residues: CSVEWPSGTDTQYF.

The genes are TRBV6-1 and TRBJ2-5; D uncertain. The germline V gene has CDR1 MNHNS and CDR2 SASEGT. Trimming cost V 1 base and J 2 bases, with 8 bases left between them. This CDR3 has 14 amino acids. The CDR3 reads CASSEVGPQETQYF. In DNA form, the CDR3 reads TGTGCCAGCAGTGAAGTTGGACCACAAGAGACCCAGTACTTC.

The J gene is TRBJ2-7, the V gene TRBV5-1; TRBD1 matches 10 bases. The CDR3 has 18 residues. V lost 1 base, J lost 4 bases, and 14 bases stayed unmatched. Germline V CDR1 and CDR2: SGHRS, YFSETQ. CDR3 nucleotides: TGCGCCAGCAGCTTGAAGGGGCGGGGAGGACAGGGGGGTTACGAGCAGTACTTC. Amino acid sequence: CASSLKGRGGQGGYEQYF.

V usage is TRBV7-9 and J usage is TRBJ2-1; D is perhaps TRBD1 (5 bases). With 3 bases removed from V and 2 bases from J, the gap between germline ends came to 14 bases. Germline-derived CDR1 and CDR2 are SEHNR and FQNEAQ (reference sequence). The CDR3 covers 16 residues. CDR3 sequence reads: CASSFGQPGAYNEQFF. CDR3 nucleotides: TGTGCCAGCAGCTTTGGACAACCTGGGGCCTACAATGAGCAGTTCTTC. Drawing the rest from reference TRBV7-9 and TRBJ2-1, the complete variable domain is DTGVSQNPRHKITKRGQNVTFRCDPISEHNRLYWYRQTLGQGPEFLTYFQNEAQLEKSRLLSDRFSAERPKGSFSTLEIQRTEQGDSAMYLCASSFGQPGAYNEQFFGPGTRLTVL.

This sequence joins TRBV18 and TRBJ1-1, with TRBD1 matching over 7 bases. Germline loops: CDR1 KGHSH, CDR2 LQKENI. V shed 3 bases and J 0 bases; nucleotides not matched to a gene: 4. CDR3 length: 15 amino acids. CDR3 nucleotides: TGTGCCAGCTCACCGCGGGACAGCTTGAACACTGAAGCTTTCTTT. It codes for CASSPRDSLNTEAFF.